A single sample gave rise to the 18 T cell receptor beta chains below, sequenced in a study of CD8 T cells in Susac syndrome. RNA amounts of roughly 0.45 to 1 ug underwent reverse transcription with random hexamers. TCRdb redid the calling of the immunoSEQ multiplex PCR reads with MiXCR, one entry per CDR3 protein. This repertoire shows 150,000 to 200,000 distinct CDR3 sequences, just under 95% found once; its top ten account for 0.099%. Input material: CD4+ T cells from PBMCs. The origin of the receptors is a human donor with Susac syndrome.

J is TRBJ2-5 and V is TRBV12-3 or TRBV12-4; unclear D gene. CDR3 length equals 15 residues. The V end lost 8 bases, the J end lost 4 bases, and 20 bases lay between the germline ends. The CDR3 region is CASSGVPTLGETQYF. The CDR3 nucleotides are TGTGCCAGCTCTGGGGTCCCCACGTTGGGAGAGACCCAGTACTTC.

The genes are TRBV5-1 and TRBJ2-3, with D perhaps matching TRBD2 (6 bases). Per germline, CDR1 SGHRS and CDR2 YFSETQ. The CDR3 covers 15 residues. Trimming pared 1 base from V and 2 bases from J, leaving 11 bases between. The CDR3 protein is CASSLRGVYTDTQYF. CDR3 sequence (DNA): TGCGCCAGCAGCTTGCGCGGGGTATACACAGATACGCAGTATTTT.

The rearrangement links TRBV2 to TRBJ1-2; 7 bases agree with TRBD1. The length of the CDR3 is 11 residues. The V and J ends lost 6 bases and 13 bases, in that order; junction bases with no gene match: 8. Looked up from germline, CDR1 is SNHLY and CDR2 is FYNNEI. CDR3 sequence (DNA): TGTGCCAGCAGATTAGAGACAGGGCCCACCTTC. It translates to CASRLETGPTF.

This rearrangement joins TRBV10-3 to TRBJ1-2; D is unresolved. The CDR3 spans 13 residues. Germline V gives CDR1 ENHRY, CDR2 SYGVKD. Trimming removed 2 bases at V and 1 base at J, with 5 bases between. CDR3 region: CAISEVDNYGYTF. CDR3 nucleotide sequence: TGTGCCATCAGTGAGGTGGATAACTATGGCTACACCTTC.

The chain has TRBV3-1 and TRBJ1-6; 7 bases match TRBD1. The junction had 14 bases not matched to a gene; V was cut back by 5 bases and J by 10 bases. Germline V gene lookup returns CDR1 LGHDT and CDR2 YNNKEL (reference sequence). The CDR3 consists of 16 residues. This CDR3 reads CASSVTGTAAGSPLHF. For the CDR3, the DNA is TGTGCCAGCAGCGTAACCGGGACAGCGGCCGGGTCACCCCTCCACTTT.

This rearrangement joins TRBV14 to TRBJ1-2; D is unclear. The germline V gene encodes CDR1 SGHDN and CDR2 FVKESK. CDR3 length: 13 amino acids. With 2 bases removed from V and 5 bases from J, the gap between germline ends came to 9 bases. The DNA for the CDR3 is TGTGCCAGCAGCCAATGGGCACGGTATGGCTACACCTTC. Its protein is CASSQWARYGYTF.

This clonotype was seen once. CDR3 nucleotides: TGTGCCACCAGCAGAATGGACAGGGGTTGGGAGACCCAGTACTTC. It translates to CATSRMDRGWETQYF. The chain employs TRBV15 and TRBJ2-5; 9 bases line up with TRBD1. V lost 2 bases, J lost 5 bases, and 6 bases stayed unmatched. This CDR3 is 15 amino acids long. CDR1 and CDR2 from the germline V gene are LNHNV and YYDKDF (reference sequence).

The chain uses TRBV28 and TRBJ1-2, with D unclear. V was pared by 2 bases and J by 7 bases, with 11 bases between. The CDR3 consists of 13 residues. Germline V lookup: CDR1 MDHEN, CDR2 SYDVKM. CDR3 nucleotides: TGTGCCAGCAGTTTAGAAAGGGTGGGTGGCTACACCTTC. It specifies CASSLERVGGYTF.

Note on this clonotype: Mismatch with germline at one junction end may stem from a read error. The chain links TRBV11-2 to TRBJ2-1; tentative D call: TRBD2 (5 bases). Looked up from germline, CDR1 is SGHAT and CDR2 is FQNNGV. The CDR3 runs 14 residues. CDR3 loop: CASTLTVTSNEQFF. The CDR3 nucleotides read TGTGCCAGCACCTTAACCGTTACTAGCAATGAGCAGTTCTTC. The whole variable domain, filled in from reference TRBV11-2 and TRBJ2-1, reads EAGVAQSPRYKIIEKRQSVAFWCNPISGHATLYWYQQILGQGPKLLIQFQNNGVVDDSQLPKDRFSAERLKGVDSTLKIQPAKLEDSAVYLCASTLTVTSNEQFFGPGTRLTVL.

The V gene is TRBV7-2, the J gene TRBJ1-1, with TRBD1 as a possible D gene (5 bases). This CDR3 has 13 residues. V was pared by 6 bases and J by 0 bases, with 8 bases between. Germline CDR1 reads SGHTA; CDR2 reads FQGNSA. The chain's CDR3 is CASRDTLNTEAFF. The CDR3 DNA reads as TGTGCCAGCAGGGACACACTGAACACTGAAGCTTTCTTT. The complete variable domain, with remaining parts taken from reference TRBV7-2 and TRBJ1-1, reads GAGVSQSPSNKVTEKGKDVELRCDPISGHTALYWYRQSLGQGLEFLIYFQGNSAPDKSGLPSDRFSAERTGGSVSTLTIQRTQQEDSAVYLCASRDTLNTEAFFGQGTRLTVV.

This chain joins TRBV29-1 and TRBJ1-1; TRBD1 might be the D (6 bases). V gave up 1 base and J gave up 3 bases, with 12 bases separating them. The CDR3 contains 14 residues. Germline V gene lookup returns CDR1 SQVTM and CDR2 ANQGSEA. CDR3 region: CSVEVRGVHTEAFF. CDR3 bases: TGCAGCGTTGAAGTCAGGGGAGTACACACTGAAGCTTTCTTT.

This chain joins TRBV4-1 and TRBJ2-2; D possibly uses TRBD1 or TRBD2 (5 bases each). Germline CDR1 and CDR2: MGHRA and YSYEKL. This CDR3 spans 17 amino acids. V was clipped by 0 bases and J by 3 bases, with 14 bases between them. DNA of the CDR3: TGCGCCAGCAGCCAAGATTACGGGATAGGGGACACCGGGGAGCTGTTTTTT. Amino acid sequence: CASSQDYGIGDTGELFF.

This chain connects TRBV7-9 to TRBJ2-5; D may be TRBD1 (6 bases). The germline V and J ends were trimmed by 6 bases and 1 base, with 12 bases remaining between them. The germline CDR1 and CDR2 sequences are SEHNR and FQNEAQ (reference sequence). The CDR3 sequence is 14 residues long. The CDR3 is CASSNRETQETQYF. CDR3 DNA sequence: TGTGCCAGCAGTAACAGGGAGACCCAAGAGACCCAGTACTTC.

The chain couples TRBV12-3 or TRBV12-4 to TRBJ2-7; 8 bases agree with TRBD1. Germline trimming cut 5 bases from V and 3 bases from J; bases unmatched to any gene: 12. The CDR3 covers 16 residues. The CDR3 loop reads CASSNQTGGVGYEQYF. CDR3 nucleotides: TGTGCCAGCAGTAACCAAACAGGGGGTGTAGGCTACGAGCAGTACTTC.

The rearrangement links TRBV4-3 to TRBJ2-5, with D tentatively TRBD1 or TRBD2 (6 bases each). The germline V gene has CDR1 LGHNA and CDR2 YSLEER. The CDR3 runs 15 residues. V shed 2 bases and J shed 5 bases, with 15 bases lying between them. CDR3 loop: CASSQPLGGVETQYF. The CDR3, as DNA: TGCGCCAGCAGCCAACCCCTCGGGGGCGTGGAGACCCAGTACTTC.

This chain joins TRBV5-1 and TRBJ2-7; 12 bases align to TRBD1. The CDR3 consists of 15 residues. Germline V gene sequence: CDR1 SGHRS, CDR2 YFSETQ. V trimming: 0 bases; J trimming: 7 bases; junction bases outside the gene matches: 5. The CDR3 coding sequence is TGCGCCAGCAGCTTGGTGGGACAGGGGGCGGGAGAGCAGTACTTC. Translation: CASSLVGQGAGEQYF.

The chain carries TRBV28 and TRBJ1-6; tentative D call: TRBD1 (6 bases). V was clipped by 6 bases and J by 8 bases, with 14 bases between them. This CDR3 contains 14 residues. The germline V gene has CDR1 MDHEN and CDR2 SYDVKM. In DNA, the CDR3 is TGTGCCAGCAGCAGACAGGAGATTTATTCACCCCTCCACTTT. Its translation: CASSRQEIYSPLHF.

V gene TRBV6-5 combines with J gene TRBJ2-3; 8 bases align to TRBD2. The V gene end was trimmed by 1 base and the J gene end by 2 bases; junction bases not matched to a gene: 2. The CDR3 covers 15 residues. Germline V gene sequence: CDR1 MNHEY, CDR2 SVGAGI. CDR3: CASSYWRGDTDTQYF. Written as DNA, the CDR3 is TGTGCCAGCAGTTACTGGCGGGGGGACACAGATACGCAGTATTTT.